One and the same sample provided the 17 T cell receptor beta chains below, sequenced in a study of monozygotic twins with inflammatory bowel disease (dated by TCRdb to about 2019). The library was generated by 5' RACE. Sequencer: Illumina HiSeq 2500. TCRdb reanalyzed the reads, keeping one entry per CDR3 protein sequence and omitting DNA. This sample's table contains roughly 320,000 distinct CDR3 sequences. Clones ranked in the top ten supply over 5% of the sample. The sample comprised blood. The receptor set was obtained from a human donor with ulcerative colitis or Crohn's disease, or a healthy co-twin of an affected twin (not recorded which).

The rearrangement links TRBV6-5 to TRBJ2-3; TCRdb indicates TRBD1, and absent DNA this call remains unverified. The CDR3 is 14 residues long. Germline lookup yields CDR1 MNHEY and CDR2 SVGAGI. The CDR3 spells CASSYQAGTDTQYF.

The chain couples TRBV28 to TRBJ2-3; TCRdb gives TRBD2 as the D gene, but with no DNA this cannot be confirmed. Per the germline V gene, CDR1 is MDHEN and CDR2 is SYDVKM. The CDR3 contains 15 residues. CDR3 residues: CASSSLAGGPDTQYF. The entire variable domain, with the rest obtained from reference TRBV28 and TRBJ2-3, is as follows: DVKVTQSSRYLVKRTGEKVFLECVQDMDHENMFWYRQDPGLGLRLIYFSYDVKMKEKGDIPEGYSVSREKKERFSLILESASTNQTSMYLCASSSLAGGPDTQYFGPGTRLTVL.

J is TRBJ2-1 and V is TRBV19; TCRdb's D call, TRBD2, is unchecked because there is no DNA. This CDR3 is 13 amino acids long. Germline V CDR1 and CDR2: LNHDA, SQIVND (reference sequence). CDR3 in amino acids: CASTDWTYNEQFF.

This chain links TRBV7-6 with TRBJ2-5; absent DNA, TCRdb's TRBD1 call cannot be checked. Germline V gives CDR1 SGHVS, CDR2 FNYEAQ. This CDR3 is 16 amino acids long. The CDR3 loop is CASSLGTGGFGETQYF.

This chain joins TRBV30 and TRBJ1-2; TCRdb's assignment of TRBD1 cannot be checked, as there is no DNA. Looked up from germline, CDR1 is GTSNPN and CDR2 is SVGIG (reference sequence). The CDR3 spans 17 residues. The CDR3 region is CAWSDEFLTGGPYGYTF.

V gene TRBV6-2 or TRBV6-3 combines with J gene TRBJ2-7; TCRdb lists TRBD1, though no DNA is available to test this call. Germline V gene sequence: CDR1 MNHEY, CDR2 SVGEGT. This CDR3 contains 12 residues. CDR3 protein: CASSSGTGKQYF.

This rearrangement joins TRBV20-1 to TRBJ2-1; TCRdb selects TRBD2, and the lack of DNA leaves this call unchecked. This CDR3 comprises 13 residues. CDR1 is DFQATT and CDR2 is SNEGSKA in the germline V gene (reference sequence). CDR3 sequence: CSARFASRNEQFF.

The CDR3 region is CASSFPDSYSPLHF. This chain joins TRBV7-2 and TRBJ1-6; TCRdb proposes TRBD1, but this gene call is untestable without DNA. Looked up from germline, CDR1 is SGHTA and CDR2 is FQGNSA. This CDR3 contains 14 residues.

This sequence joins TRBV7-9 and TRBJ2-7; TCRdb gives TRBD2 as the D gene, but with no DNA this cannot be confirmed. This CDR3 spans 14 amino acids. Germline values: CDR1 SEHNR, CDR2 FQNEAQ (reference sequence). The CDR3 here is CASRYSGNSYEQYF.

V is TRBV7-9 and J is TRBJ2-1; the TCRdb D gene call, TRBD1, has no DNA to confirm it. The CDR3 covers 16 residues. Looked up from germline, CDR1 is SEHNR and CDR2 is FQNEAQ (reference sequence). This CDR3 is CASRPGGSRSYNEQFF. The full variable domain, its missing parts supplied by reference TRBV7-9 and TRBJ2-1, is DTGVSQNPRHKITKRGQNVTFRCDPISEHNRLYWYRQTLGQGPEFLTYFQNEAQLEKSRLLSDRFSAERPKGSFSTLEIQRTEQGDSAMYLCASRPGGSRSYNEQFFGPGTRLTVL.

This chain links TRBV12-3 or TRBV12-4 with TRBJ2-1; checking the TCRdb D call of TRBD1 is not possible without DNA. This CDR3 is 13 amino acids long. CDR3: CASSPPVGVEQFF.

The chain is built from TRBV20-1 and TRBJ2-7; TCRdb returns TRBD1, unconfirmable since there is no DNA. The CDR3 has 15 amino acids. The germline V gene encodes CDR1 DFQATT and CDR2 SNEGSKA (reference sequence). CDR3 sequence reads: CSARVTTGWSYEQYF.

This chain joins TRBV4-3 and TRBJ2-5; TCRdb's D gene call, TRBD1, goes unchecked for lack of DNA. This CDR3 comprises 16 residues. Per the germline V gene, CDR1 is LGHNA and CDR2 is YSLEER. The CDR3 sequence is CASSQGHAQGSETQYF.

V and J are TRBV20-1 and TRBJ2-3; lacking DNA, the TRBD2 call made by TCRdb goes unchecked. This CDR3 is built from 14 residues. CDR1 is DFQATT, CDR2 SNEGSKA, per germline (reference sequence). CDR3: CSASLAGITDTQYF.

The chain is built from TRBV6-5 and TRBJ2-7; TCRdb returns TRBD1, unconfirmable since there is no DNA. CDR3 size: 13 residues. CDR1 and CDR2 (germline): MNHEY, SVGAGI. The chain's CDR3 is CASSYRTVKEQYF.

The V gene is TRBV4-2, the J gene TRBJ1-5. In germline, CDR1 is LGHNA, CDR2 YNFKEQ. The CDR3 is 15 amino acids. CDR3 region: CASSRLMDSNQPQHF.

J is TRBJ2-5 and V is TRBV11-2; as DNA is missing, the TRBD1 call by TCRdb cannot be tested. The germline V gene encodes CDR1 SGHAT and CDR2 FQNNGV. This CDR3 is built from 15 residues. CDR3 region: CASSFSTGVGETQYF.